This record concerns one T cell receptor beta chain sequence. As yet, its antigen is unknown. Donors showed nominal health when sampled, although they likely had unrecorded immune exposures. The sample belongs to a study of cytomegalovirus exposure and HLA in healthy donors. Study results and limitations: Rare sequences made up most TCRs, while some public TCRs were found in many donors. With DRB1 most and HLA-C fewest, TCR association rates differed between HLA loci in a later analysis. Data from an earlier analysis indicated that most TCR beta V segments were productive either about 90% or about 30% of the time.

Losses at the gene ends were 4 bases for V and 1 base for J; bases not matched to a gene: 13. CDR1 is SGHNT, CDR2 YYREEE, per germline (reference sequence). The CDR3 covers 17 residues. Use of 60 Vbeta and 13 Jbeta primers characterized the PCR. The repertoire was sequenced with immunoSEQ multiplex PCR; TCRdb's copy has only in-frame clones and lacks some. The sample lists fewer than 200,000 clones; approximately 77% were seen once. The source is a man aged 35 to 55 in good health and CMV-seropositive. V and J are TRBV5-4 and TRBJ2-5, with 7 positions matching TRBD2. The material sequenced was PBMCs. CDR3 bases: TGTGCCAGCAGCCCCCAGGGACGGCGGGGGAGCCAAGAGACCCAGTACTTC. Translated, it gives CASSPQGRRGSQETQYF.